The T cell receptor beta chain described here comes from a study of blood T cell repertoires in COVID-19. For the study at large: Some COVID-19 samples were acute and others convalescent; all came from the United States, Italy and Spain. T cells, B-cell-depleted T cells, or PBMCs provided the cDNA or gDNA that served as material.

Assay used: immunoSEQ multiplex PCR; TCRdb lists only in-frame clones, some missing. Of about 190,000 clones in the sample, approximately 86% are singletons; the top ten hold around 1.1%. Trimming at V came to 6 bases and at J to 5 bases, leaving 14 bases not matched to a gene. The CDR3 has 19 amino acids. The V gene's germline CDR1 is MGHRA and CDR2 YSYEKL. Specimen: peripheral blood. This chain links TRBV4-1 with TRBJ2-2; TRBD2 matches at 14 bases. This sequence was found in a young man with acute or convalescent COVID-19. In DNA, the CDR3 is TGCGCCAGCAGACCAACTCCTGGGACTAGCGGGAGTAGGACCGGGGAGCTGTTTTTT. As protein: CASRPTPGTSGSRTGELFF.